A single T cell receptor beta chain is shown here with its context. Its antigen is as yet unknown. PCR used 60 Vbeta primers and 13 Jbeta primers. The protocol was immunoSEQ multiplex PCR, while the TCRdb copy is restricted to in-frame clones and leaves out a portion. The sample carries some 210,000 clones, about 83% recorded once. This CDR3 comprises 11 residues. V was pared by 1 base and J by 13 bases, with 13 bases between. CDR1 DFQATT and CDR2 SNEGSKA come from the germline V gene (reference sequence). This sample stems from a study of cytomegalovirus exposure and HLA in healthy donors. Findings and caveats of the study: TCR beta chain V- and J-gene trimming was linked, in a later analysis, to a missense variant in DCLRE1C.

This sequence was found in a woman aged 45 to 65 in good health and CMV-seropositive. The rearrangement uses TRBV20-1 and TRBJ1-2; no reliable D call. The sample taken for sequencing was PBMCs. In DNA, the CDR3 is TGCAGTGCTAGAGCCCAGACATACTGCACCTTC. Amino acid sequence: CSARAQTYCTF.